A selection of T cell receptor beta chains follows, all from one sample in a study of shared clonotypes between healthy human individuals. Using immunoSEQ multiplex PCR, the repertoire was profiled, and TCRdb retains in-frame clones only, with some absent. The sample carries around 510,000 clones, approximately 95% recorded once. The sample was naive CD4+ T cells sorted from blood. These receptors came from a woman aged 25 to 39 in good health. Both conserved end residues are part of each CDR3.

V gene | CDR3 protein
TRBV2 | CASSELIEGGELFF
TRBV19 | CASSDKQGGTEAFF
TRBV6-6 | CASSLGTGGMTDTQYF
TRBV28 | CASSPTGGAPNQPQHF
TRBV29-1 | CSVAPRQGAEGNQPQHF
TRBV11-2 | CASSLAKLAGGADTQYF
TRBV7-8 | CASSPTIAGLSTGELFF
TRBV7-9 | CASSSTNTGTSFEQYF
TRBV7-9 | CASSLQGEGNQPQHF
TRBV7-9 | CASSHDQEQYF
TRBV7-9 | CASNPSGGTEAFF
TRBV5-6 | CASSYSPLGGAYEQYF
TRBV6-6 | CASSPRDPSGYTF
TRBV28 | CASRRTRRPQHF
TRBV11-2 | CASSLDGGGAGTYEQYF
TRBV5-1 | CASSPGTGDTGELFF
TRBV27 | CASSWNKTFPYIQYF
TRBV2 | CASSLIVRSGANVLTF
TRBV7-6 | CASSSYYKETQYF
TRBV28 | CASSGSGVANYGYTF
TRBV2 | CASSARTGGLSDTQYF
TRBV11-2 | CASSFYRSSYEQYF
TRBV7-6 | CASSLAYETQYF
TRBV13 | CASSLGPDGRGRHEQYF
TRBV18 | CASSSLAVATNTEAFF
TRBV21-1 | CASSKPRLAGEETQYF
TRBV18 | CASSPGSGRSYEQYF
TRBV11-3 | CASSQDREDGYTF
TRBV4-2 | CASSPPGTDTQYF
TRBV2 | CASRRRQGSSTEAFF
TRBV2 | CASSDRTGWTEAFF
TRBV7-2 | CASSLAAGWEYEQYF
TRBV7-9 | CASSPQGYDEQYF
TRBV4-1 | CASSQGTGGASGNTIYF
TRBV29-1 | CSVVVGGIVYYNEQFF
TRBV5-4 | CASSPPGNEKLFF
TRBV7-9 | CASSSLAGATDTQYF
TRBV9 | CASSVEVGTATYEQYF
TRBV5-1 | CASSSMKDTNYGYTF
TRBV5-1 | CASSRQGSYEQYF
TRBV27 | CASSFGLKNIQYF
TRBV27 | CASSLFPGLALYEQYF
TRBV4-1 | CASSQGTLGLRANTEAFF
TRBV27 | CASSLRLPPYEQYF
TRBV7-9 | CASSLEAGRAQHF
TRBV19 | CASKATVSNQPQHF
TRBV6-5 | CASSQTRANYEQYF
TRBV6-4 | CASSRLAGGIYEQYF
TRBV2 | CASSLPGQGWATNEKLFF
TRBV5-1 | CASSLSGGFHEQYF
TRBV5-1 | CASSGTSGRGNEQFF
TRBV4-1 | CASSHRAMNTEAFF
TRBV28 | CASSRVQGSGNTIYF
TRBV5-4 | CASSSTVGTSGRNEQFF
TRBV27 | CASSPGASPRLSSYEQYF